These 10 T cell receptor beta chains were all obtained from the same sample, sequenced in a study of STAT3 mutations in large granular lymphocyte leukemia. Whole-study findings and limits: In T-cell large granular lymphocyte leukemia, about half of patients showed multiple immunodominant subclonotypes.

These TCRs' antigens remain unknown. Assay: immunoSEQ multiplex PCR; the TCRdb copy retains only in-frame clones and omits some. The sample records 20,000 to 30,000 clones, 94% being singletons. Sequences were obtained from peripheral blood mononuclear cells. These receptor sequences come from a man aged 35 to 55 with T-cell large granular lymphocyte leukemia. Some clones in this sample may be carry-over from other donors' samples.

The CDR3 DNA sequence: TGTGCCAGCAGCTCTTCCTGGGACAGCAGCAATCAGCCCCAGCATTTT. Encoded protein: CASSSSWDSSNQPQHF. The rearrangement uses TRBV7-8 and TRBJ1-5, with 7 bases lining up with TRBD1. The CDR3 has 16 amino acids. V shed 4 bases, J shed 1 base, and the junction held 7 bases outside the gene matches. CDR1 SGHVS and CDR2 FQNEAQ come from the germline V gene.

The count of this clone is one. The chain recombines TRBV7-9 with TRBJ2-7; D is uncertain. This CDR3 is built from 12 residues. In germline, CDR1 is SEHNR, CDR2 FQNEAQ (reference sequence). V lost 5 bases and J lost 2, with 7 bases in between. CDR3 residues: CASSPITYEQYF. As DNA, the CDR3 is TGTGCCAGCAGCCCCATAACCTACGAGCAGTACTTC. The full variable domain, completed using reference TRBV7-9 and TRBJ2-7, is DTGVSQNPRHKITKRGQNVTFRCDPISEHNRLYWYRQTLGQGPEFLTYFQNEAQLEKSRLLSDRFSAERPKGSFSTLEIQRTEQGDSAMYLCASSPITYEQYFGPGTRLTVT.

The V and J genes are TRBV28 and TRBJ1-1; 7 bases are a match to TRBD1. CDR3 size: 11 residues. From germline, CDR1 is MDHEN and CDR2 SYDVKM. After removal of 7 bases from V and 8 bases from J, the junction contained 4 bases not matched to a gene. DNA for the CDR3: TGTGCCAGCAAAAAGACAGGGGAAGCTTTCTTT. It translates to CASKKTGEAFF.

This chain uses TRBV5-8 with TRBJ1-1; no clear D gene. The germline gives CDR1 SGHTS, CDR2 YDEGEE. V shed 2 bases and J shed 0 bases, with 5 bases lying between them. The CDR3 is made up of 13 amino acids. CDR3 sequence: CASSLRVNTEAFF. CDR3 nucleotide sequence: TGTGCCAGCAGCTTAAGGGTGAACACTGAAGCTTTCTTT.

The J gene is TRBJ1-2, the V gene TRBV7-2; perhaps TRBD1 as D (6 bases). The CDR3 contains 15 residues. Germline CDR1 is SGHTA and CDR2 is FQGNSA. V lost 4 bases and J 2 bases, leaving 14 bases between the germline ends. For the CDR3, the DNA is TGTGCCAGCAGCTCAAGGGGGGGTGGGAACTATGGCTACACCTTC. This encodes CASSSRGGGNYGYTF.

The V call is TRBV4-1, the J call TRBJ2-6; tentatively, D is TRBD1 (6 bases). Germline lookup yields CDR1 MGHRA and CDR2 YSYEKL. The CDR3 totals 16 residues. V was pared by 6 bases and J by 1 base, with 13 bases between. The CDR3 sequence is CASSIQGYSGANVLTF. DNA for the CDR3: TGCGCCAGCAGTATACAGGGTTATTCTGGGGCCAACGTCCTGACTTTC.

This chain uses TRBV18 with TRBJ2-1; D possibly corresponds to TRBD2 (6 bases). The germline V and J ends were trimmed by 4 bases and 7 bases, with 14 bases remaining between them. Per the germline V gene, CDR1 is KGHSH and CDR2 is LQKENI. The CDR3 has 14 amino acids. The CDR3 is CASSLQTSPNEQFF. The CDR3 DNA sequence: TGTGCCAGCTCACTCCAGACTAGTCCGAATGAGCAGTTCTTC.

This chain joins TRBV7-9 and TRBJ2-1; 8 positions match TRBD2. V shed 1 base and J 0 bases; nucleotides not matched to a gene: 11. Germline V gene sequence: CDR1 SEHNR, CDR2 FQNEAQ (reference sequence). The CDR3 spans 19 residues. CDR3 protein: CASSLVETSATRSYNEQFF. The CDR3 DNA follows: TGTGCCAGCAGCTTAGTGGAGACTAGCGCCACCCGCTCCTACAATGAGCAGTTCTTC.

The chain carries TRBV2 and TRBJ1-2, with TRBD1 as a possible D gene (5 bases). The length of the CDR3 is 12 residues. Germline V gene data show CDR1 as SNHLY and CDR2 as FYNNEI. Trimming left V 6 bases short and J 4 bases short, with 9 bases between. CDR3 loop: CASRGQGYGYTF. The DNA for the CDR3 is TGTGCCAGCAGAGGCCAGGGCTATGGCTACACCTTC.

The V call is TRBV7-8, the J call TRBJ1-2; D gene ambiguous. This CDR3 is built from 13 residues. Germline loops: CDR1 SGHVS, CDR2 FQNEAQ. V lost 1 base and J lost 8, with 11 bases in between. The CDR3 reads CASSLEAGIGYTF. CDR3 sequence (DNA): TGTGCCAGCAGCTTAGAGGCAGGCATAGGCTACACCTTC.